This is a list of T cell receptor beta chains from one sample in a study of T cells in Graves' hyperthyroidism and ophthalmopathy. TCRdb re-called the multiplex PCR reads with MiXCR, one entry per CDR3 protein. The sample contains 600,000 to 700,000 distinct CDR3 sequences, under 15% of which appear only once. Sequencing used blood. These receptors came from a woman aged 40 to 50 with Graves' ophthalmopathy. Both conserved end residues are part of each CDR3. The D gene is left open where the match is weak. Clone sizes are given selectively: once, few, many, or a class where the clone is expanded.

D: -
J: TRBJ1-5
size: many
V: TRBV6-2/TRBV6-3
length: 14
DNA: TGTGCCAGCCAACCGACAGTTAGCAATCAGCCCCAGCATTTT
CDR3: CASQPTVSNQPQHF

D: -
J: TRBJ1-2
size: many
V: TRBV19
length: 12
DNA: TGTGCCAGTGAGGATCAAAACTATGGCTACACCTTC
CDR3: CASEDQNYGYTF

D: -
J: TRBJ2-2
size: many
V: TRBV5-1
length: 16
DNA: TGCGCCAGCAGCGAAGCATCGGGACAGAACACCGGGGAGCTGTTTTTT
CDR3: CASSEASGQNTGELFF

D: -
J: TRBJ2-7
size: -
V: TRBV3-1
length: 15
DNA: TGTGCCAGCAGCCAAGAGAGCGAGAGCGGCTACGAGCAGTACTTC
CDR3: CASSQESESGYEQYF

D: -
J: TRBJ2-5
size: many
V: TRBV11-2
length: 16
DNA: TGTGCCAGCAGCTTAGGGACGCTCTGGTATCAAGAGACCCAGTACTTC
CDR3: CASSLGTLWYQETQYF

D: TRBD1
J: TRBJ2-1
size: few
V: TRBV2
length: 15
DNA: TGTGCCAGCAGTACGGACAGGGGTTCATACAATGAGCAGTTCTTC
CDR3: CASSTDRGSYNEQFF

D: -
J: TRBJ1-2
size: many
V: TRBV4-2
length: 17
DNA: TGTGCCAGCAGCCAGTACTTACAGACCCCAAAGAGTAGTGGCTACACCTTC
CDR3: CASSQYLQTPKSSGYTF

D: -
J: TRBJ2-2
size: -
V: TRBV11-2
length: 14
DNA: TGTGCCAGCAGCTCGGACTTGGACCCGGGGGAGCTGTTTTTT
CDR3: CASSSDLDPGELFF

D: -
J: TRBJ1-3
size: many
V: TRBV12-3/TRBV12-4
length: 14
DNA: TGTGCCAGCAGTCAACCGGGCCATGGAAACACCATATATTTT
CDR3: CASSQPGHGNTIYF

D: TRBD1
J: TRBJ1-1
size: few
V: TRBV7-2
length: 15
DNA: TGTGCCAGCAGCTTAGTATTCCGGGACAGGGGAGGAGCTTTCTTT
CDR3: CASSLVFRDRGGAFF

D: -
J: TRBJ1-3
size: many
V: TRBV28
length: 15
DNA: TGTGCCAGCAGTTCAGGATTCCCTTCTGGAAACACCATATATTTT
CDR3: CASSSGFPSGNTIYF

D: -
J: TRBJ2-3
size: -
V: TRBV28
length: 14
DNA: TGTGCCAGCACCGGGGGACCTAACACAGATACGCAGTATTTT
CDR3: CASTGGPNTDTQYF

D: TRBD1
J: TRBJ1-5
size: many
V: TRBV12-3/TRBV12-4
length: 14
DNA: TGTGCCAGCAGTTTAAGGGACAGGGATCAGCCCCAGCATTTT
CDR3: CASSLRDRDQPQHF

D: -
J: TRBJ1-1
size: many
V: TRBV6-1
length: 14
DNA: TGTGCCAGCAATCCCTCCAACCTGAACACTGAAGCTTTCTTT
CDR3: CASNPSNLNTEAFF

D: -
J: TRBJ1-2
size: many
V: TRBV12-3/TRBV12-4
length: 13
DNA: TGTGCCAGCAATCCTTCAGGGGCAGGGGGCTACACCTTC
CDR3: CASNPSGAGGYTF

D: -
J: TRBJ2-4
size: many
V: TRBV12-3/TRBV12-4
length: 14
DNA: TGTGCCAGCACCTCATTCACTGGGTGGGACATTCAGTACTTC
CDR3: CASTSFTGWDIQYF

D: -
J: TRBJ1-1
size: -
V: TRBV5-1
length: 14
DNA: TGCGCCAGCAGCTTGGGAAGGAGGGACACTGAAGCTTTCTTT
CDR3: CASSLGRRDTEAFF

D: TRBD1
J: TRBJ2-7
size: many
V: TRBV5-1
length: 15
DNA: TGCGCCAGCAGCCTGTTACCGGGACAGTCCTACGAGCAGTACTTC
CDR3: CASSLLPGQSYEQYF

D: -
J: TRBJ1-2
size: few
V: TRBV5-4
length: 17
DNA: TGTGCCAGCAGCTTGACCCTGACGGGGTCCGCTGCCTCGAGCTACACCTTC
CDR3: CASSLTLTGSAASSYTF

D: TRBD1
J: TRBJ2-7
size: -
V: TRBV4-3
length: 18
DNA: TGCGCCAGCAGCCTTCACCGCCGGGACAGTTCGGTCGGCTACGAGCAGTACTTC
CDR3: CASSLHRRDSSVGYEQYF

D: TRBD2
J: TRBJ2-3
size: many
V: TRBV12-3/TRBV12-4
length: 18
DNA: TGTGCCAGCAGTTTCAGGACTAGCGGGAGGGCCAGTACAGATACGCAGTATTTT
CDR3: CASSFRTSGRASTDTQYF

D: -
J: TRBJ1-5
size: -
V: TRBV15
length: 14
DNA: TGTGCCACCAGCAGAGATAAGGGCAATCAGCCCCAGCATTTT
CDR3: CATSRDKGNQPQHF

D: TRBD2
J: TRBJ2-1
size: many
V: TRBV11-2
length: 15
DNA: TGTGCCAGCCGAAGATCCAGCGGGAGCGGCAATGAGCAGTTCTTC
CDR3: CASRRSSGSGNEQFF

D: TRBD1
J: TRBJ1-1
size: many
V: TRBV5-1
length: 16
DNA: TGCGCCAGCAGCTGGCGGACAGGCTACATGAACACTGAAGCTTTCTTT
CDR3: CASSWRTGYMNTEAFF

D: TRBD1
J: TRBJ2-6
size: many
V: TRBV4-2
length: 17
DNA: TGTGCCAGCAGCGGGGGACAGGGGGACTCTGGGGCCAACGTCCTGACTTTC
CDR3: CASSGGQGDSGANVLTF

D: TRBD2
J: TRBJ2-7
size: -
V: TRBV11-2
length: 17
DNA: TGTGCCAGCATCTTATCTCCTAGCGGGAGTAGTTCCTACGAGCAGTACTTC
CDR3: CASILSPSGSSSYEQYF

D: -
J: TRBJ2-5
size: -
V: TRBV25-1
length: 16
DNA: TGTGCCAGCAGTGACGGTTTCACGCAGAAAGGTGGGACCCAGTACTTC
CDR3: CASSDGFTQKGGTQYF

D: -
J: TRBJ1-5
size: few
V: TRBV6-2/TRBV6-3
length: 14
DNA: TGTGCCAGCAGAAGTTCGGTGCTCAATCAGCCCCAGCATTTT
CDR3: CASRSSVLNQPQHF

D: -
J: TRBJ2-2
size: many
V: TRBV7-9
length: 14
DNA: TGTGCCTCGGAAGACAGAGTCAACACCGGGGAGCTGTTTTTT
CDR3: CASEDRVNTGELFF

D: -
J: TRBJ2-7
size: once
V: TRBV15
length: 16
DNA: TGTGCCACCAGCAGAGGGGGGGGCCCTAGCTCCTACGAGCAGTACTTC
CDR3: CATSRGGGPSSYEQYF

D: -
J: TRBJ2-7
size: many
V: TRBV7-2
length: 15
DNA: TGTGCCAGCAGCTTAGTAGGGGGGAGGGACTACGAGCAGTACTTC
CDR3: CASSLVGGRDYEQYF

D: TRBD1
J: TRBJ2-5
size: few
V: TRBV6-5
length: 16
DNA: TGTGCCAGCAGTTACTCCGGACAGGGCGGTTCCGAGACCCAGTACTTC
CDR3: CASSYSGQGGSETQYF

D: -
J: TRBJ1-1
size: -
V: TRBV5-1
length: 15
DNA: TGCGCCAGCAGCTACCCGAAAGGGGGAAACACTGAAGCTTTCTTT
CDR3: CASSYPKGGNTEAFF

D: TRBD1
J: TRBJ1-5
size: many
V: TRBV30
length: 13
DNA: TGTGCCTGGGGGGAGGGGGCTAGTCAGCCCCAGCATTTT
CDR3: CAWGEGASQPQHF

D: TRBD2
J: TRBJ2-7
size: few
V: TRBV6-1
length: 16
DNA: TGTGCCAGCACCCATCTAGCGGGAGAGGGCTCCTACGAGCAGTACTTC
CDR3: CASTHLAGEGSYEQYF

D: TRBD1
J: TRBJ2-5
size: many
V: TRBV7-9
length: 12
DNA: TGTGCCAGCAGGCGACAGGGAGAGACCCAGTACTTC
CDR3: CASRRQGETQYF

D: TRBD1
J: TRBJ1-1
size: -
V: TRBV20-1
length: 13
DNA: TGCAGTGCTCCAGACAGGGGGTACACTGAAGCTTTCTTT
CDR3: CSAPDRGYTEAFF

D: TRBD1
J: TRBJ2-7
size: -
V: TRBV12-3/TRBV12-4
length: 15
DNA: TGTGCCAGCAGAACCAGTTGGACAGGAAACTACGAGCAGTACTTC
CDR3: CASRTSWTGNYEQYF

D: -
J: TRBJ2-5
size: many
V: TRBV20-1
length: 11
DNA: TGCAGTGCCAACAAGGTAGAGACCCAGTACTTC
CDR3: CSANKVETQYF

D: -
J: TRBJ2-5
size: many
V: TRBV28
length: 12
DNA: TGTGCCACTAACACGTTCCAAGAGACCCAGTACTTC
CDR3: CATNTFQETQYF

D: -
J: TRBJ1-5
size: -
V: TRBV12-3/TRBV12-4
length: 18
DNA: TGTGCCAGCAGTTTAGCGCTAGGCCGGTTCGATAGCAATCAGCCCCAGCATTTT
CDR3: CASSLALGRFDSNQPQHF

D: -
J: TRBJ1-1
size: -
V: TRBV30
length: 13
DNA: TGTGCCTGGGGGGGAACCATGAACACTGAAGCTTTCTTT
CDR3: CAWGGTMNTEAFF

D: -
J: TRBJ2-5
size: -
V: TRBV5-1
length: 13
DNA: TGCGCCAGCAAACCGAGCGGCCAAGAGACCCAGTACTTC
CDR3: CASKPSGQETQYF

D: -
J: TRBJ2-2
size: few
V: TRBV9
length: 12
DNA: TGTGCCAGCAGCTCTGGTAGCGGGGAGCTGTTTTTT
CDR3: CASSSGSGELFF

D: TRBD2
J: TRBJ2-7
size: many
V: TRBV28
length: 13
DNA: TGTGCCAGCCTGGGGGGGAGTAGGGACGAGCAGTACTTC
CDR3: CASLGGSRDEQYF

D: -
J: TRBJ2-5
size: many
V: TRBV28
length: 16
DNA: TGTGCCAGCAGTCCTACACTTAATCGGGGCCAAGAGACCCAGTACTTC
CDR3: CASSPTLNRGQETQYF

D: -
J: TRBJ1-2
size: many
V: TRBV11-2
length: 13
DNA: TGTGCCAGCAGCCCCGGACGGTTTCATGGCTACACCTTC
CDR3: CASSPGRFHGYTF

D: -
J: TRBJ1-1
size: -
V: TRBV9
length: 14
DNA: TGTGCCAGCAGCGTAGCAGGGGCAGGGACTGAAGCTTTCTTT
CDR3: CASSVAGAGTEAFF

D: -
J: TRBJ1-6
size: few
V: TRBV3-1
length: 16
DNA: TGTGCCAGCAGCCAGGAAGCCAGGGGATATGGTTCACCCCTCCACTTT
CDR3: CASSQEARGYGSPLHF

D: TRBD1
J: TRBJ1-2
size: many
V: TRBV4-1
length: 18
DNA: TGCGCCAGCAGCCAAGATCCGCGGGGACAGGCACCCACCTATGGCTACACCTTC
CDR3: CASSQDPRGQAPTYGYTF

D: TRBD2
J: TRBJ2-5
size: many
V: TRBV20-1
length: 12
DNA: TGCAGTGCTGGGGGACTAGTGGAGACCCAGTACTTC
CDR3: CSAGGLVETQYF

D: TRBD1
J: TRBJ2-2
size: many
V: TRBV7-8
length: 16
DNA: TGTGCCAGCAGCTTCCGGACAGGACTTTACACCGGGGAGCTGTTTTTT
CDR3: CASSFRTGLYTGELFF

D: -
J: TRBJ1-3
size: -
V: TRBV11-1
length: 17
DNA: TGTGCCAGCACCCTAACCGGGACAAGGTTTTCTGGAAACACCATATATTTT
CDR3: CASTLTGTRFSGNTIYF

D: -
J: TRBJ1-6
size: many
V: TRBV30
length: 12
DNA: TGTGCCTGGAGCAGGGACAATTCACCCCTCCACTTT
CDR3: CAWSRDNSPLHF

D: TRBD1
J: TRBJ1-2
size: many
V: TRBV12-3/TRBV12-4
length: 13
DNA: TGTGCCAGCAGTGGGACAGGGTCATATGGCTACACCTTC
CDR3: CASSGTGSYGYTF

D: -
J: TRBJ2-7
size: many
V: TRBV28
length: 14
DNA: TGTGCCAGCAGTTCCCCTGACAGAACCTACGAGCAGTACTTC
CDR3: CASSSPDRTYEQYF

D: TRBD1
J: TRBJ2-7
size: few
V: TRBV5-1
length: 15
DNA: TGCGCCAGCAGCCTACAGGGGGTTAGGTCCTACGAGCAGTACTTC
CDR3: CASSLQGVRSYEQYF